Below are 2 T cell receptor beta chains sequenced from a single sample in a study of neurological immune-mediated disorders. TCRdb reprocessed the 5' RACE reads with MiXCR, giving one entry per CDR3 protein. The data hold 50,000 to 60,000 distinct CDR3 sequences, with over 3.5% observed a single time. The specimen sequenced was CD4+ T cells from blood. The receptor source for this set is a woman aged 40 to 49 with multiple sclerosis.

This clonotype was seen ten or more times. The DNA of the CDR3 is TGCGCCAGCAGCCAAGGGCCCTCTCGAGGGATAGCCAAAAACATTCAGTACTTC. Its protein product is CASSQGPSRGIAKNIQYF. The chain links TRBV4-1 to TRBJ2-4; possible D gene TRBD2, 5 bases. From germline, CDR1 is MGHRA and CDR2 YSYEKL. V gave up 1 base and J gave up 0 bases, with 16 bases separating them. The CDR3 spans 18 residues.

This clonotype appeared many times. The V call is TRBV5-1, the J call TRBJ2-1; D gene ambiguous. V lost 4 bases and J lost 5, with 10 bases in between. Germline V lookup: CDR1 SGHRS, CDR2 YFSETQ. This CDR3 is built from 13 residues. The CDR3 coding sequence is TGCGCCAGCAGCATGGACGGAAACAATGAGCAGTTCTTC. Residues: CASSMDGNNEQFF.